The 21 T cell receptor beta chains below all came from one sample that was sequenced in a study of blood T cell repertoires in COVID-19. Sequenced by immunoSEQ multiplex PCR; TCRdb stores in-frame clones only, minus some. The data contain 120,000 to 150,000 clones, around three quarters of them singletons. The specimen was peripheral blood. The receptors shown here come from a man aged 45-65 years with acute or convalescent COVID-19.

This rearrangement joins TRBV14 to TRBJ1-6; D call uncertain. The CDR3 is 14 residues long. The V gene's germline CDR1 is SGHDN and CDR2 FVKESK. Trimming left V 6 bases short and J 8 bases short, with 14 bases between. As DNA, the CDR3 is TGTGCCAGCAGTGTGGAACAGACCTATTCACCCCTCCACTTT. It yields the protein CASSVEQTYSPLHF.

This chain uses TRBV5-1 with TRBJ2-3; tentatively, D is TRBD1 (6 bases). Trimming left V 2 bases short and J 4 bases short, with 14 bases between. The CDR3 runs 15 residues. The germline gives CDR1 SGHRS, CDR2 YFSETQ. Here the CDR3 reads CASSFQGQDADTQYF. CDR3 sequence (DNA): TGCGCCAGCAGCTTTCAGGGGCAAGACGCAGATACGCAGTATTTT.

The chain has TRBV6-1 and TRBJ1-5, with TRBD1 as a possible D gene (5 bases). Germline-derived CDR1 and CDR2 are MNHNS and SASEGT. The ends were cut back, 2 bases at V and 4 bases at J, with 12 bases in the middle. CDR3 length equals 15 residues. This CDR3 is CASSELTDGNQPQHF. CDR3 DNA: TGTGCCAGCAGTGAATTGACAGATGGGAATCAGCCCCAGCATTTT.

The rearrangement joins TRBV3-1 (or the pseudogene TRBV3-2) to TRBJ2-3, with 10 bases identical to TRBD1. V lost 6 bases to trimming and J lost 3 bases; unmatched junction nucleotides: 6. The length of the CDR3 is 15 residues. From germline, CDR1 is LGHDT and CDR2 YNNKEL (reference sequence). For the CDR3, the DNA is TGTGCCAGCAGACGGGGACAGGGGAGTACAGATACGCAGTATTTT. Translating gives CASRRGQGSTDTQYF.

The V and J genes are TRBV12-3 or TRBV12-4 and TRBJ1-3, with D possibly TRBD1 on 6 matching bases. The CDR3 runs 13 residues. Trimming shortened V by 6 bases and J by 4 bases, and 10 bases separated the two germline ends. The CDR3 protein is CASSPGVGNTIYF. The DNA of the CDR3 is TGTGCCAGCAGCCCAGGGGTCGGAAACACCATATATTTT.

The chain couples TRBV14 to TRBJ2-5; no reliable D call. Trimming stripped 2 bases from V and 4 bases from J, with 2 bases between. Germline CDR1 reads SGHDN; CDR2 reads FVKESK. The CDR3 has 11 amino acids. The CDR3, as DNA: TGTGCCAGCAGCCAACTAGAGACCCAGTACTTC. Translation: CASSQLETQYF.

A single count supports this clone. The rearrangement joins TRBV6-2 or TRBV6-3 to TRBJ2-3; 9 bases line up with TRBD2. This CDR3 region has 16 residues. From germline, CDR1 is MNHEY and CDR2 SVGEGT. With V trimmed by 5 bases and J by 2 bases, 8 bases remained unmatched. The CDR3 DNA reads TGTGCCAGCAGTACCGTAGCGGGGGTACCCACAGATACGCAGTATTTT. It encodes CASSTVAGVPTDTQYF.

This clone was found once. V usage is TRBV29-1 and J usage is TRBJ1-2, with TRBD1 identical over 7 bases. The CDR3 totals 13 residues. The V segment lost 3 bases and the J segment 5 bases; nucleotides outside the gene matches: 6. Germline V gene data show CDR1 as SQVTM and CDR2 as ANQGSEA. CDR3 protein: CSVDPGQRYGYTF. CDR3 nucleotide sequence: TGCAGCGTTGATCCGGGACAGAGGTATGGCTACACCTTC.

The V gene is TRBV28, the J gene TRBJ1-5; a weak D match, TRBD1 (5 bases). CDR3 length: 17 residues. V was clipped by 5 bases and J by 0 bases, with 17 bases between them. The V gene's germline CDR1 is MDHEN and CDR2 SYDVKM. The chain's CDR3 is CASSPPTDPYSNQPQHF. CDR3 sequence (DNA): TGTGCCAGCAGTCCACCGACAGACCCCTATAGCAATCAGCCCCAGCATTTT.

The rearrangement links TRBV11-2 to TRBJ2-2, with TRBD2 matching 9 bases. After removal of 5 bases from V and 0 bases from J, the junction contained 4 bases not matched to a gene. Germline assignment: CDR1 SGHAT and CDR2 FQNNGV. The CDR3 totals 16 residues. In nucleotides, the CDR3 is TGTGCCAGCAGCCCCCTAGCGGGGACGAACACCGGGGAGCTGTTTTTT. It specifies CASSPLAGTNTGELFF.

The chain combines TRBV4-1 with TRBJ2-2; the D gene is possibly TRBD2 (5 bases). The CDR3 is made up of 19 amino acids. V was cut by 0 bases and J by 1 base, with 18 bases left in between. Germline V CDR1 and CDR2: MGHRA, YSYEKL. The DNA for the CDR3 is TGCGCCAGCAGCCAAGATCGGGGTGCGCGCTCGCGGAACACCGGGGAGCTGTTTTTT. Translated: CASSQDRGARSRNTGELFF.

The chain employs TRBV5-1 and TRBJ1-6, with 10 positions matching TRBD1. The CDR3 totals 15 residues. V shed 0 bases, J shed 8 bases, and the junction held 2 bases outside the gene matches. CDR1 and CDR2 (germline): SGHRS, YFSETQ. In nucleotides, the CDR3 is TGCGCCAGCAGCTTGGGTGGGACAGGGGATTCACCCCTCCACTTT. It translates to CASSLGGTGDSPLHF.

V is TRBV3-1 (or the pseudogene TRBV3-2) and J is TRBJ2-2, with D perhaps TRBD1 (6 bases). The CDR3 sequence is 13 residues long. In germline, CDR1 is LGHDT, CDR2 YNNKEL (reference sequence). Trimming took 4 bases from V and 7 from J, leaving 10 bases between them. CDR3: CASSLQGDGELFF. CDR3 DNA: TGTGCCAGCAGCCTACAGGGCGACGGGGAGCTGTTTTTT.

V usage is TRBV12-3 or TRBV12-4 and J usage is TRBJ2-7, with unresolved D. V was trimmed by 8 bases and J by 2 bases, leaving 10 bases between them. The CDR3 totals 12 residues. The chain's CDR3 is CASGPGPYEQYF. The CDR3 coding sequence is TGTGCCAGCGGCCCTGGGCCCTACGAGCAGTACTTC.

The chain recombines TRBV6-2 or TRBV6-3 with TRBJ1-5, with D uncertain. The CDR3 extends over 14 amino acids. Germline V lookup: CDR1 MNHEY, CDR2 SVGEGT. Trimming shortened V by 5 bases and J by 0 bases, and 8 bases separated the two germline ends. DNA for the CDR3: TGTGCCAGCAGTCAGTCCGATAGCAATCAGCCCCAGCATTTT. Its translation is CASSQSDSNQPQHF.

This clone was observed many times. Other DNA sequences in this specimen translate into the identical CDR3. The genes are TRBV6-5 and TRBJ1-3, with D possibly TRBD1 on 6 matching bases. The V end was cut by 6 bases, the J end by 2 bases, with 8 bases between. CDR1 and CDR2 from the germline V gene are MNHEY and SVGAGI. The CDR3 extends over 13 amino acids. CDR3 in DNA: TGTGCCAGCAGGGCAGGGGCTGGAAACACCATATATTTT. Translating gives CASRAGAGNTIYF.

This chain uses TRBV9 with TRBJ1-3; D is perhaps TRBD1 (6 bases). Trimming shortened V by 0 bases and J by 0 bases, and 10 bases separated the two germline ends. Per the germline V gene, CDR1 is SGDLS and CDR2 is YYNGEE. This CDR3 has 16 residues. CDR3 sequence (DNA): TGTGCCAGCAGCGTAGAGGACAGAGCCTCTGGAAACACCATATATTTT. It yields the protein CASSVEDRASGNTIYF.

The rearrangement uses TRBV13 and TRBJ1-5, with D possibly being TRBD1 (6 bases). This CDR3 comprises 16 residues. Germline V gives CDR1 PRHDT, CDR2 FYEKMQ (reference sequence). The V end lost 0 bases, the J end lost 4 bases, and 13 bases lay between the germline ends. The CDR3 nucleotides read TGTGCCAGCAGCTTAGGAGGACAGTTAATAAATCAGCCCCAGCATTTT. Translating it yields CASSLGGQLINQPQHF.

The chain is built from TRBV7-9 and TRBJ1-1; D call uncertain. The length of the CDR3 is 12 residues. V was cut by 5 bases and J by 0 bases, with 4 bases left in between. Germline loops: CDR1 SEHNR, CDR2 FQNEAQ (reference sequence). For the CDR3, the DNA is TGTGCCAGCAGCGTCATGAACACTGAAGCTTTCTTT. Translating it yields CASSVMNTEAFF.

V is TRBV11-3 and J is TRBJ2-2; D is ambiguous. Trimming shortened V by 3 bases and J by 6 bases, and 5 bases separated the two germline ends. This CDR3 has 12 amino acids. Germline values: CDR1 SGHNT, CDR2 YENEEA. The CDR3 DNA follows: TGTGCCAGCAGCTTGGCTCCCGGGGAGCTGTTTTTT. Translated, it gives CASSLAPGELFF.

This rearrangement joins TRBV2 to TRBJ2-5, with 8 bases that match TRBD1. Trimming removed 7 bases from V and 5 bases from J; junction bases left unmatched: 9. Germline loops: CDR1 SNHLY, CDR2 FYNNEI. CDR3 length equals 14 residues. CDR3 sequence (DNA): TGTGCCAGCACATCAGGGACAGGCCGGGAGACCCAGTACTTC. As protein: CASTSGTGRETQYF.